This TCR beta chain stems from a study of cytomegalovirus exposure and HLA in healthy donors. General study results and limits: Researchers reported in a later analysis that a missense DCLRE1C variant was tied to TCR beta V- and J-gene trimming.

The PCR made use of 60 Vbeta and 13 Jbeta primers. Per the original data handling: A follow-up analysis tallied some 80 million unique TCR beta chains, about 11 million shared. Only in-frame clones appear in the TCRdb table, and some are missing; sequencing was by immunoSEQ multiplex PCR. V and J calls and clone size are those listed in that table; D and trimming were worked out from the DNA. Among approximately 130,000 clones, 75% to 85% were seen once, and the ten largest hold around 1.2%. V was cut by 6 bases and J by 12 bases, with 24 bases left in between. This CDR3 is built from 14 residues. Germline V CDR1 and CDR2: MNHEY, SMNVEV (reference sequence). Comment on this clone: Its antigen remains unknown.

Though nominally healthy at sampling, donors likely had unrecorded immune exposures. The chain combines TRBV27 with TRBJ2-7; D possibly corresponds to TRBD1 (6 bases). The sequenced material came from PBMCs. This sequence was found in a girl aged 2 to 9 in good health and CMV-seronegative. DNA of the CDR3: TGTGCCAGCAGCCCAAACAGGGCCACTAGTTTCCCGTACTTC. Encoded protein: CASSPNRATSFPYF.